This entry describes one TCR beta chain. This sample is part of a study of blood T cell repertoires in COVID-19. Study-wide context: Samples came from the United States, Italy and Spain, spanning acute and convalescent COVID-19.

Study processing details: Scientists estimated how many nucleated cells there were by amplifying reference gene primers. Some clones are missing from TCRdb's copy, which holds only in-frame ones; the method was immunoSEQ multiplex PCR. Clonal size and the V and J genes are those of that table, whereas D and trimming came from the DNA. Altogether 250,000 to 350,000 clones are present, roughly 90% being singletons, with the ten largest covering less than 3%. The V and J ends lost 4 bases and 4 bases respectively, with 14 bases between them. This CDR3 has 14 amino acids. The germline V gene has CDR1 SGHNT and CDR2 YYREEE (reference sequence).

V and J are TRBV5-4 and TRBJ1-2, with a weak D call TRBD1 (6 bases). The source is a young woman with active or convalescent COVID-19. Sequencing was performed on peripheral blood. In DNA form, the CDR3 reads TGTGCCAGCAGCCAGGACAGAACCCTCTATGGCTACACCTTC. Its protein is CASSQDRTLYGYTF.